This T cell receptor beta chain derives from a study of CD8 T cells in ankylosing spondylitis. Quantitative 5'-RACE with molecular barcodes generated TCR beta libraries. TCRdb reprocessed the 5' RACE reads via MiXCR and lists one record per CDR3 protein. The data show under 850,000 distinct CDR3 sequences, with 19% seen just once and 19% held by the top ten. The study, taken as a whole, reports: Matched ankylosing spondylitis synovial fluid reportedly showed significant enrichment of disease-linked clones. Earlier work had already found some motif variants in reactive arthritis synovial fluid and blood. Apparently characteristic of ankylosing spondylitis blood was a TCR beta motif (eight highly homologous variants). Disease-linked clones were CD8+ and relatively rare in peripheral blood.

Trimming took 5 bases from V and 4 from J; bases not matched to a gene: 8. The germline V gene has CDR1 DFQATT and CDR2 SNEGSKA (reference sequence). The CDR3 contains 15 residues. About this clonotype: No antigen is known for it.

The specimen was blood, either unsorted or a sorted T cell fraction (not recorded which). This TCR was recovered from a male donor with ankylosing spondylitis. The chain carries TRBV20-1 and TRBJ1-2; TRBD1 aligns across 12 bases. CDR3 region: CSAPGQGAGSYGYTF. The DNA of the CDR3 is TGCAGTGCTCCGGGACAGGGGGCTGGGAGCTATGGCTACACCTTC.